This is a list of T cell receptor beta chains from one sample in a study of CD8 T cells in ankylosing spondylitis. MiXCR was run by TCRdb on the 5' RACE reads, yielding one entry per CDR3 protein. The sample lists some 330,000 distinct CDR3 sequences, 6.5% to 10% seen once, with 13% to 15% in the top ten. Source material: blood, either unsorted or a sorted T cell fraction (not recorded which). The receptors come from a male donor with ankylosing spondylitis. The CDR3 runs from the conserved cysteine through the conserved F or W. A D gene is named only where the DNA matches it firmly. Size is stated for part of the rows, as once, few or many counts, or as a class when the clone is expanded.

d_gene: .; v_gene: TRBV12-5; j_gene: TRBJ2-2; len: 13; abundance: many; CDR3aa: CASGLLSTGELFF; CDR3nt: TGTGCTAGTGGTCTCTTAAGCACCGGGGAGCTGTTTTTT
d_gene: TRBD1; v_gene: TRBV18; j_gene: TRBJ1-1; len: 13; abundance: .; CDR3aa: CASSPRDRAGAFF; CDR3nt: TGTGCCAGCTCACCCCGTGACAGGGCGGGAGCTTTCTTT
d_gene: TRBD1; v_gene: TRBV7-2; j_gene: TRBJ1-4; len: 14; abundance: many; CDR3aa: CASSSDRGREKLFF; CDR3nt: TGTGCCAGCAGCTCGGACAGGGGACGCGAAAAACTGTTTTTT
d_gene: .; v_gene: TRBV5-1; j_gene: TRBJ2-1; len: 13; abundance: .; CDR3aa: CASSPGPGDEQFF; CDR3nt: TGCGCCAGCAGCCCGGGCCCTGGCGATGAGCAGTTCTTC
d_gene: TRBD1; v_gene: TRBV18; j_gene: TRBJ1-1; len: 16; abundance: .; CDR3aa: CASSPVFLDRESKAFF; CDR3nt: TGTGCCAGCTCACCGGTTTTTCTTGACAGGGAATCGAAAGCTTTCTTT
d_gene: TRBD1; v_gene: TRBV5-1; j_gene: TRBJ2-1; len: 15; abundance: few; CDR3aa: CASSLGGQVYNEQFF; CDR3nt: TGCGCCAGCAGCTTGGGGGGACAGGTATACAATGAGCAGTTCTTC
d_gene: .; v_gene: TRBV6-5; j_gene: TRBJ1-1; len: 17; abundance: many; CDR3aa: CASIWNADGVMNTEAFF; CDR3nt: TGTGCCAGCATTTGGAACGCGGACGGAGTCATGAACACTGAAGCTTTCTTT
d_gene: .; v_gene: TRBV7-6; j_gene: TRBJ2-2; len: 17; abundance: many; CDR3aa: CASSLANRDIYTGELFF; CDR3nt: TGTGCCAGCAGCTTAGCTAACCGGGACATATACACCGGGGAGCTGTTTTTT
d_gene: TRBD1; v_gene: TRBV12-3/TRBV12-4; j_gene: TRBJ2-7; len: 12; abundance: .; CDR3aa: CASGQGLNEQYF; CDR3nt: TGTGCCAGCGGACAGGGTCTCAACGAGCAGTACTTC
d_gene: TRBD1; v_gene: TRBV6-5; j_gene: TRBJ2-2; len: 14; abundance: few; CDR3aa: CASSYPDRGWELFF; CDR3nt: TGTGCCAGCAGTTACCCAGACAGGGGCTGGGAGCTGTTTTTT
d_gene: TRBD1; v_gene: TRBV7-6; j_gene: TRBJ1-5; len: 15; abundance: many; CDR3aa: CASSPRDREAQPQHF; CDR3nt: TGTGCCAGCAGCCCAAGGGACAGGGAGGCTCAGCCCCAGCATTTT
d_gene: TRBD1; v_gene: TRBV5-1; j_gene: TRBJ2-3; len: 14; abundance: few; CDR3aa: CASMLRTGADTQYF; CDR3nt: TGCGCCAGCATGCTCCGGACAGGGGCAGATACGCAGTATTTT
d_gene: .; v_gene: TRBV29-1; j_gene: TRBJ2-6; len: 13; abundance: many; CDR3aa: CSVSQSGANVLTF; CDR3nt: TGCAGCGTTTCCCAATCTGGGGCCAACGTCCTGACTTTC
d_gene: .; v_gene: TRBV5-1; j_gene: TRBJ1-2; len: 14; abundance: many; CDR3aa: CASSLDSANYGYTF; CDR3nt: TGCGCCAGCAGCTTGGACAGTGCTAACTATGGCTACACCTTC
d_gene: .; v_gene: TRBV19; j_gene: TRBJ1-2; len: 14; abundance: few; CDR3aa: CASNSRTGLYGYTF; CDR3nt: TGTGCCAGTAACTCCCGGACGGGACTCTATGGCTACACCTTC
d_gene: .; v_gene: TRBV18; j_gene: TRBJ1-1; len: 14; abundance: .; CDR3aa: CASSPGGAGTEAFF; CDR3nt: TGTGCCAGCTCACCGGGGGGTGCCGGCACTGAAGCTTTCTTT
d_gene: .; v_gene: TRBV4-1; j_gene: TRBJ2-2; len: 14; abundance: few; CDR3aa: CASSLRSGVGELFF; CDR3nt: TGCGCCAGCAGCCTAAGATCTGGGGTCGGGGAGCTGTTTTTT
d_gene: .; v_gene: TRBV7-3; j_gene: TRBJ2-2; len: 14; abundance: many; CDR3aa: CASSLNRNTGELFF; CDR3nt: TGTGCCAGCAGCTTAAACCGCAACACCGGGGAGCTGTTTTTT
d_gene: .; v_gene: TRBV10-3; j_gene: TRBJ1-2; len: 14; abundance: many; CDR3aa: CAISAPGEVAVPTF; CDR3nt: TGTGCCATCAGCGCCCCGGGGGAGGTGGCGGTTCCCACCTTC
d_gene: TRBD2; v_gene: TRBV7-9; j_gene: TRBJ2-1; len: 15; abundance: few; CDR3aa: CASSFSGGYDNEQFF; CDR3nt: TGTGCCAGCAGCTTTTCGGGAGGGTATGACAATGAGCAGTTCTTC
d_gene: TRBD2; v_gene: TRBV6-2/TRBV6-3; j_gene: TRBJ2-1; len: 18; abundance: many; CDR3aa: CASSSLGLAGGLDNEQFF; CDR3nt: TGTGCCAGCAGCTCCCTCGGACTAGCGGGAGGGCTGGACAATGAGCAGTTCTTC
d_gene: .; v_gene: TRBV7-9; j_gene: TRBJ2-1; len: 14; abundance: many; CDR3aa: CASSAPGPSNEQFF; CDR3nt: TGTGCCAGCAGCGCCCCGGGACCCAGCAATGAGCAGTTCTTC
d_gene: TRBD2; v_gene: TRBV2; j_gene: TRBJ2-2; len: 15; abundance: few; CDR3aa: CASNRLAGVSGELFF; CDR3nt: TGTGCCAGCAACAGACTAGCGGGAGTTTCCGGGGAGCTGTTTTTT
d_gene: .; v_gene: TRBV3-1; j_gene: TRBJ2-4; len: 15; abundance: many; CDR3aa: CASSQAASLGNIQYF; CDR3nt: TGTGCCAGCAGCCAAGCGGCAAGCCTGGGAAACATTCAGTACTTC
d_gene: .; v_gene: TRBV5-1; j_gene: TRBJ2-7; len: 16; abundance: many; CDR3aa: CASSWNNVRGGYEQYF; CDR3nt: TGCGCCAGCAGCTGGAACAATGTCAGGGGCGGGTACGAGCAGTACTTC
d_gene: .; v_gene: TRBV29-1; j_gene: TRBJ2-1; len: 15; abundance: .; CDR3aa: CSAFPGVASPNEQFF; CDR3nt: TGCAGCGCCTTCCCGGGGGTAGCGAGTCCTAATGAGCAGTTCTTC
d_gene: .; v_gene: TRBV29-1; j_gene: TRBJ2-1; len: 12; abundance: many; CDR3aa: CSVTWFPDEQFF; CDR3nt: TGCAGCGTGACATGGTTTCCCGATGAGCAGTTCTTC
d_gene: TRBD1; v_gene: TRBV20-1; j_gene: TRBJ2-7; len: 16; abundance: .; CDR3aa: CSARRLSGTGVGEQYF; CDR3nt: TGCAGTGCTAGGAGACTGAGCGGGACAGGGGTCGGGGAGCAGTACTTC
d_gene: .; v_gene: TRBV29-1; j_gene: TRBJ1-1; len: 13; abundance: many; CDR3aa: CSVESGAFTEAFF; CDR3nt: TGCAGCGTTGAGTCGGGGGCTTTTACTGAAGCTTTCTTT
d_gene: .; v_gene: TRBV27; j_gene: TRBJ1-1; len: 15; abundance: .; CDR3aa: CASSPHREKNTEAFF; CDR3nt: TGTGCCAGCAGTCCCCACAGGGAGAAGAACACTGAAGCTTTCTTT
d_gene: .; v_gene: TRBV27; j_gene: TRBJ2-1; len: 12; abundance: .; CDR3aa: CASSLIGNEQFF; CDR3nt: TGTGCCAGCAGTTTAATCGGCAATGAGCAGTTCTTC
d_gene: .; v_gene: TRBV10-3; j_gene: TRBJ1-3; len: 16; abundance: few; CDR3aa: CAISERQTITGNTIYF; CDR3nt: TGTGCCATCAGTGAACGGCAGACTATTACTGGAAACACCATATATTTT
d_gene: .; v_gene: TRBV5-1; j_gene: TRBJ2-1; len: 16; abundance: many; CDR3aa: CASSFRRRSSYNEQFF; CDR3nt: TGCGCCAGCAGCTTCAGGCGGAGGAGCTCCTACAATGAGCAGTTCTTC
d_gene: .; v_gene: TRBV10-3; j_gene: TRBJ2-3; len: 13; abundance: .; CDR3aa: CAISLGTTDTQYF; CDR3nt: TGTGCCATCAGTCTCGGTACCACAGATACGCAGTATTTT
d_gene: TRBD1; v_gene: TRBV2; j_gene: TRBJ2-2; len: 14; abundance: many; CDR3aa: CASRGTANTGELFF; CDR3nt: TGTGCCAGCAGAGGGACAGCGAACACCGGGGAGCTGTTTTTT
d_gene: .; v_gene: TRBV6-4; j_gene: TRBJ2-6; len: 15; abundance: few; CDR3aa: CASSERQAGANVLTF; CDR3nt: TGTGCCAGCAGTGAAAGACAGGCTGGGGCCAACGTCCTGACTTTC
d_gene: .; v_gene: TRBV2; j_gene: TRBJ2-3; len: 11; abundance: few; CDR3aa: CASNLGDTQYF; CDR3nt: TGTGCCAGCAATTTGGGGGATACGCAGTATTTT
d_gene: .; v_gene: TRBV5-1; j_gene: TRBJ2-3; len: 14; abundance: .; CDR3aa: CASSLADGTDTQYF; CDR3nt: TGCGCCAGCAGCTTGGCGGACGGCACAGATACGCAGTATTTT
d_gene: .; v_gene: TRBV7-9; j_gene: TRBJ1-1; len: 15; abundance: .; CDR3aa: CASSLALDSNTEAFF; CDR3nt: TGTGCCAGCAGCTTAGCGTTGGACAGTAACACTGAAGCTTTCTTT
d_gene: .; v_gene: TRBV5-1; j_gene: TRBJ2-1; len: 16; abundance: .; CDR3aa: CASSLLDPSWGHEQFF; CDR3nt: TGCGCCAGCAGCTTGTTGGACCCTTCCTGGGGGCATGAGCAGTTCTTC